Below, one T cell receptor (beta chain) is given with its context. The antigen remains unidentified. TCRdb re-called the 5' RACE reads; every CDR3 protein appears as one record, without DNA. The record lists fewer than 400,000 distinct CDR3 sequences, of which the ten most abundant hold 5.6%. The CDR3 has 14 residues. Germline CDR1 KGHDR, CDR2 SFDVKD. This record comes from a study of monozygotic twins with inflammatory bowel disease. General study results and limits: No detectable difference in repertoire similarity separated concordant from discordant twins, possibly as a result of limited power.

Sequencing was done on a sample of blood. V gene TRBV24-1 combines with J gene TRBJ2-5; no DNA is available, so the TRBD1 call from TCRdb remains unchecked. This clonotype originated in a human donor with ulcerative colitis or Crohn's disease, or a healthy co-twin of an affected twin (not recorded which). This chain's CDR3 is CATSGIQGYETQYF.